Detailed here is one T cell receptor beta chain. Its matching antigen is unknown. This entry comes from a study of T-cell reconstitution after alpha-beta-depleted transplantation in children. Study results and caveats: Surviving recipient cells, namely T cells and thymic progenitors, were the source of high day-60 TCRbeta diversity in some patients.

Unique molecular identifiers were built into the TCRbeta library. TCRdb analysed the PCR reads with MiXCR anew, one entry per CDR3 protein. The repertoire consists of 70,000 to 95,000 distinct CDR3 sequences, with 15% occurring once and the leading ten covering roughly a fifth. The CDR3 length is 17 residues. V gave up 4 bases and J gave up 2 bases; unmatched junction bases: 15. Germline-derived CDR1 and CDR2 are SGHDT and YYEEEE. This sequence was found in a male patient aged 2-15 years who had a stem cell transplant for acute lymphoblastic leukemia, so the T cells may come from the graft donor. The J gene is TRBJ2-7, the V gene TRBV5-6; 7 nucleotides match TRBD1. Sequenced material: PBMCs, mostly from graft donor cells, taken 180 days after TCRalphabeta/CD19-depleted stem cell transplant. This CDR3 reads CASSQRLPWDRAYEQYF. The CDR3 region has the DNA TGTGCCAGCAGCCAACGTTTGCCCTGGGACAGAGCCTACGAGCAGTACTTC.